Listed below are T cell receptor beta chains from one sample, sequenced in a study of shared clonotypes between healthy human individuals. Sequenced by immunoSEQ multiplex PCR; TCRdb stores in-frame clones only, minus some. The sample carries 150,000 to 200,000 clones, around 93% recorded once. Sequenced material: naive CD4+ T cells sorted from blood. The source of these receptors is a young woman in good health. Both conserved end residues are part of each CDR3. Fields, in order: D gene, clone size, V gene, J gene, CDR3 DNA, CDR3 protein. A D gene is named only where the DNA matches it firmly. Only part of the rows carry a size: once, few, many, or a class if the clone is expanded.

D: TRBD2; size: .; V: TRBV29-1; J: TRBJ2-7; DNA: TGCAGCGTTGGACTAGCGGGATTCTCCGAGCAGTACTTC; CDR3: CSVGLAGFSEQYF
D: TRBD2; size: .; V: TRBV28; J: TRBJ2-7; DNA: TGTGCCAGCAGCCCAAGGCCCGGGACTAGCGAATCCTACGAGCAGTACTTC; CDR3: CASSPRPGTSESYEQYF
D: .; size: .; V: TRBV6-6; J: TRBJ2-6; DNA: TGTGCCAGCAGTTTCGGAGACTCTGGGGCCAACGTCCTGACTTTC; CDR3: CASSFGDSGANVLTF
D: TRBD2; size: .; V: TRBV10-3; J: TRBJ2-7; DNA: TGTGCCATCAGTGATCATAGCGGGATTCCTGGGGAGCAGTACTTC; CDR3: CAISDHSGIPGEQYF
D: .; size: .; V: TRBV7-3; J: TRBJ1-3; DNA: TGTGCCAGCAGCTTAAACGGGAACAGTGGCAGTGGAAACACCATATATTTT; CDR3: CASSLNGNSGSGNTIYF
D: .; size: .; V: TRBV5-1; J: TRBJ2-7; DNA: TGCGCCAGCAGCTTGAGTAGCGAGCTATACGAGCAGTACTTC; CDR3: CASSLSSELYEQYF
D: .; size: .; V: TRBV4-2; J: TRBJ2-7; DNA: TGTGCCAGCAGCCAAGGGGTGGGAGGAGGCTACGAGCAGTACTTC; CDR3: CASSQGVGGGYEQYF
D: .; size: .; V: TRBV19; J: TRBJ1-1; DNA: TGTGCCAGTAGTCGTATGGGTATGAACACTGAAGCTTTCTTT; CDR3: CASSRMGMNTEAFF
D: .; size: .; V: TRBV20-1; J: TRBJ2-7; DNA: TGCAGTGCTCCGGACTCCTACGAGCAGTACTTC; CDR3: CSAPDSYEQYF
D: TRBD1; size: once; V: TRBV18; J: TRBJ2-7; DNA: TGTGCCAGCTCCCGATTTACCGGGACAGGGGGCGTCGAGGCCTACGAGCAGTACTTC; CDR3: CASSRFTGTGGVEAYEQYF
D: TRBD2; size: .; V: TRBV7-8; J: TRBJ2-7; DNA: TGTGCCAGCAGCTTTGTGGGAAGGGCTAGCGGGAGATGGTACGAGCAGTACTTC; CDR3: CASSFVGRASGRWYEQYF
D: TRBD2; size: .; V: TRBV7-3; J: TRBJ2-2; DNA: TGTGCCAGCAGGGCTAGCGGCATCTCCCCGAACACCGGGGAGCTGTTTTTT; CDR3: CASRASGISPNTGELFF
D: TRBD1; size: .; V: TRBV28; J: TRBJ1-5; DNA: TGTGCCAGCAGTTTCTATGAGGGGACAGAGTCGAATCAGCCCCAGCATTTT; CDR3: CASSFYEGTESNQPQHF
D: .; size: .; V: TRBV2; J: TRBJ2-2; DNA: TGTGCCAGCAGTGATAGCACCGGGGAGCTGTTTTTT; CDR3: CASSDSTGELFF
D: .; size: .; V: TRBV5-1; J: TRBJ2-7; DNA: TGCGCCAGCAGCTTGGTCCCAGGAAATCCCGAGCAGTACTTC; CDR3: CASSLVPGNPEQYF
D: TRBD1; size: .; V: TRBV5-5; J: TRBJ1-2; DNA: TGTGCCAGCACCCAAGCGGTGGGCCCTACAGGGGATGGCTACACCTTC; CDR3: CASTQAVGPTGDGYTF
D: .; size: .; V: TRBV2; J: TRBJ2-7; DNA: TGTGCCAGCTACCTTGTTAAGAGGGGCATGGGGACTTACGAGCAGTACTTC; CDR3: CASYLVKRGMGTYEQYF
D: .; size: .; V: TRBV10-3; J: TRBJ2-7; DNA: TGTGCCATCAGAGCGGAACTCCTCTCCTACGAGCAGTACTTC; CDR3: CAIRAELLSYEQYF
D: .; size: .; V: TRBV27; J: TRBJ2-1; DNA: TGTGCCAGCAGTTTCGGGGGCAGCTCCTACAATGAGCAGTTCTTC; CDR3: CASSFGGSSYNEQFF
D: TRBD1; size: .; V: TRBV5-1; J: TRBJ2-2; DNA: TGCGCCAGCAGCTTGGTGAACCCCCCAAGGGGGCCCACCGGGGAGCTGTTTTTT; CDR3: CASSLVNPPRGPTGELFF
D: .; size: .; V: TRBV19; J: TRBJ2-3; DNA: TGTGCCAGTAGTATAGAAGTCCCGTCGGGCTTAGGCACAGATACGCAGTATTTT; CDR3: CASSIEVPSGLGTDTQYF
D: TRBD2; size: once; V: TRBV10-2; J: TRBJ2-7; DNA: TGCGCCAGCAGTCCAGGTCTGGGACTAGCGGGAGTACGCGAGCAGTACTTC; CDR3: CASSPGLGLAGVREQYF
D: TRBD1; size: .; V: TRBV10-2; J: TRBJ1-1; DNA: TGCGCCAGCAGTCTTGCCAGGGGGGGTACTGAAGCTTTCTTT; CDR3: CASSLARGGTEAFF
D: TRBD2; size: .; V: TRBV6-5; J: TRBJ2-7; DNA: TGTGCCAGCAGTTACTCTACTAGCGGTCCCTACGAGCAGTACTTC; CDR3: CASSYSTSGPYEQYF
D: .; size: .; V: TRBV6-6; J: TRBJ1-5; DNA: TGTGCCAGCAGTTACTCGGGGATAAGGCAGCCCCAGCATTTT; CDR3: CASSYSGIRQPQHF
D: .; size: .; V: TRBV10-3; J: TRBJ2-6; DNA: TGTGCCATCAGTGATCCTCTGGGGGGCGGGGCAACCCTCTCTGGGGCCAACGTCCTGACTTTC; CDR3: CAISDPLGGGATLSGANVLTF
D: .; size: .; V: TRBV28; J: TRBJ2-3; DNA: TGTGCCAGCAGTTTAACAGATACGCAGTATTTT; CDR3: CASSLTDTQYF
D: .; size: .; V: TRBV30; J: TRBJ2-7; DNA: TGTGCCTGGAGCAAAGGAGGGTCCGAGCAGTACTTC; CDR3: CAWSKGGSEQYF
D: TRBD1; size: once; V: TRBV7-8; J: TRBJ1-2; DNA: TGTGCCAGCAGTCCTGACAGGGGCTATGGCTACACCTTC; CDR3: CASSPDRGYGYTF
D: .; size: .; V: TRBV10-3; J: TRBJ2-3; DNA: TGTGCCATAACGGGGTCGACGAAGGATACGCAGTATTTT; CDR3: CAITGSTKDTQYF
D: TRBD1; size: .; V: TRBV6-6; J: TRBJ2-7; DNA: TGTGCCAGCAGTACGCGCAGGGGGTTCTCCTACGAGCAGTACTTC; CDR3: CASSTRRGFSYEQYF
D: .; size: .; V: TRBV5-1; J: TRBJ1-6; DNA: TGCGCCAGCAGCTTTACGAGGGGTTCACCCCTCCACTTT; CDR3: CASSFTRGSPLHF
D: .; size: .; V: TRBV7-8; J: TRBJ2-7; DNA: TGTGCCAGCAGTTCCCCCTGGGGAAAGAGCTCCTACGAGCAGTACTTC; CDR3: CASSSPWGKSSYEQYF
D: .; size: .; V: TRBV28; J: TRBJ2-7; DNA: TGTGCCAGCAGTCAGCAGGGTTTACAGGCCTACGAGCAGTACTTC; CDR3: CASSQQGLQAYEQYF
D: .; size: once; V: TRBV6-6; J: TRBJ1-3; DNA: TGTGCCAGCAGTTACTCGGCAGCCCACGGAAACACCATATATTTT; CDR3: CASSYSAAHGNTIYF
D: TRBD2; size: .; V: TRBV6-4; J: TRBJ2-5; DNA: TGTGCCAGCAGTTTCTTTAGCGGGAGGGGCGAGACCCAGTACTTC; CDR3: CASSFFSGRGETQYF
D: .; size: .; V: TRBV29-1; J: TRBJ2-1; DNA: TGCAGCGTTGAAAAGGGGCCCTCCAATGAGCAGTTCTTC; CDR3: CSVEKGPSNEQFF
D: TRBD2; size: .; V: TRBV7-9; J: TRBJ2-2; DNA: TGTGCCAGCAGGGCGATGCCCGGGGGGGGGAACACCGGGGAGCTGTTTTTT; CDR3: CASRAMPGGGNTGELFF
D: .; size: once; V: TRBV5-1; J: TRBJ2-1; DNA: TGCGCCAGCAGCTTGCTAGTGGGGGACAATGAGCAGTTCTTC; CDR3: CASSLLVGDNEQFF
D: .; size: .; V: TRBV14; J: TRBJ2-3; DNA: TGTGCCAGCAGCCAAGGACAAGCAGATACGCAGTATTTT; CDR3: CASSQGQADTQYF
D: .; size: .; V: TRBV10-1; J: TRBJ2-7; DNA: TGCGCCAGCAGTCCGGGACTCAAAAGCTCCTACGAGCAGTACTTC; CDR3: CASSPGLKSSYEQYF
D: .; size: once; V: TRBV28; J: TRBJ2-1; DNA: TGTGCCAGCATTTCCCGACTGTGGGAGCAGTTCTTC; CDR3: CASISRLWEQFF
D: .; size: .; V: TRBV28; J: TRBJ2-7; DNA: TGTGCCAGCGTCGGTCTTACCACCTACGAGCAGTACTTC; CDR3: CASVGLTTYEQYF
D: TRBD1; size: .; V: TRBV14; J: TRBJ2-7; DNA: TGTGCCAGCAGCCAAGATCAACAGGGGGCGCGGTACGAGCAGTACTTC; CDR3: CASSQDQQGARYEQYF
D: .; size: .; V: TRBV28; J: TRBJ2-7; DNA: TGTGCCAGCAGTTTCCAGGGCCTATACGAGCAGTACTTC; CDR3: CASSFQGLYEQYF
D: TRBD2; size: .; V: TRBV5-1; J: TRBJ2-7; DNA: TGCGCCAGCAGTCGCGGGAGGACCTCCTACGAGCAGTACTTC; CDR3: CASSRGRTSYEQYF
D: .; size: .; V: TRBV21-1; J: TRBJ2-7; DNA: TGTGCCAGCATCCTTGGAACTAGCGGGAGGTCCTACGAGCAGTACTTC; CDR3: CASILGTSGRSYEQYF
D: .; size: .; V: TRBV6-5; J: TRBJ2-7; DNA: TGTGCCAGCAGTTACTCGTGGGGGCCCTACGAGCAGTACTTC; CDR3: CASSYSWGPYEQYF
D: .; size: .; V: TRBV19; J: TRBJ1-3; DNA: TGTGCCAGTAGTCAACGAAGGCAGTCTGGAAACACCATATATTTT; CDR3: CASSQRRQSGNTIYF
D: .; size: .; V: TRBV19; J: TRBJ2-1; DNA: TGTGCCAGTATCTCAACAGGGACCAATGAGCAGTTCTTC; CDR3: CASISTGTNEQFF
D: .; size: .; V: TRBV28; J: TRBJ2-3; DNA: TGTGCCAGCAGTTTCGTGCGGAACACAGATACGCAGTATTTT; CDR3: CASSFVRNTDTQYF
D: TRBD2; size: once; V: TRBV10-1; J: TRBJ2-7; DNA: TGCGCCAGCAGTGAGTCCTCGACTAGCGGGAGACAGTACTTC; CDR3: CASSESSTSGRQYF
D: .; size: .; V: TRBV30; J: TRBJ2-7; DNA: TGTGCCTGGAGCCCCAGGGGGGCACACGAGCAGTACTTC; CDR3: CAWSPRGAHEQYF
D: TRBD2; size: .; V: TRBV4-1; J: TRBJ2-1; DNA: TGCGCCAGCAGCCAAGGGGCGGGAGCCGGGAATGAGCAGTTCTTC; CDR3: CASSQGAGAGNEQFF
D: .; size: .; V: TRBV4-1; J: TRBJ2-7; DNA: TGCGCCAGCAGCGACCGGGTCCACTACGAGCAGTACTTC; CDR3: CASSDRVHYEQYF
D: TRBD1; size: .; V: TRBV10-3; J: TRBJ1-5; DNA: TGTGCCATCCGGGGACAGGTGAATCAGCCCCAGCATTTT; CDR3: CAIRGQVNQPQHF
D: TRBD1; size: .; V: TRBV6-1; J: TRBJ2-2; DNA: TGTGCCAGCAGCCCAGGGCAGGGGGCTATCGGGGAGCTGTTTTTT; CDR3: CASSPGQGAIGELFF